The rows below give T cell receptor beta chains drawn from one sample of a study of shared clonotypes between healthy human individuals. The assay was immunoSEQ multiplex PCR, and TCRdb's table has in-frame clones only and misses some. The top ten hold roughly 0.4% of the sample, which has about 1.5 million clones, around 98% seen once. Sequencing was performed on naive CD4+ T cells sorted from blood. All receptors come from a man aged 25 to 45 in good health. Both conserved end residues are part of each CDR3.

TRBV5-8,CASSWTFLRARSYNEQFF
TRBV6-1,CASITEDYGYTF
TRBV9,CASSPRTSNNEQFF
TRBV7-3,CASSGGATETQYF
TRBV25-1,CASSEFGGAYGYTF
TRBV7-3,CASSMALGTQYF
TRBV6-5,CASTQGKSYEQYF
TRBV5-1,CASSSAAGVSLYEQYF
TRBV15,CATSMRQSQPQHF
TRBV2,CASMRGRGPDTQYF
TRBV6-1,CASSEARGDTTNEKLFF
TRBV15,CATSRAPPQGAHEQYF
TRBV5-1,CASSLNGRTDTQYF
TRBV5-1,CASSWGTGGSYNEQFF
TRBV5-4,CASTPGGGGSYEQYF
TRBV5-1,CASSRTSGSYEQYF
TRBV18,CASSRINYGYTF
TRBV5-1,CASSQQGGSGHF
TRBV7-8,CASSLPRLSIPTEAFF
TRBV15,CATSRIPGGTGANVLTF
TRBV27,CASSPKLRGASFTEAFF
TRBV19,CASSIPPSGADSYEQYF
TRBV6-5,CASSATGGGNTIYF
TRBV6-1,CASSSLWGGYTF
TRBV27,CASQSLISPDTGELFF
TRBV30,CAWRGPGGNQPQHF
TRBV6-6,CASSYVAGAYEQYF
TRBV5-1,CASSLWDSTDTQYF
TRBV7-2,CASSPGFSGNTIYF
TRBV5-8,CASSPKRPSGTEAFF
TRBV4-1,CASSQEQLDQPQHF
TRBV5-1,CASSSEGFINQPQHF